This TCR beta chain originates from a study of T cell repertoires in cytomegalovirus infection. Study at large: Alongside well-studied HLA-B-restricted CMV epitopes, recently identified HLA-C-restricted CMV epitopes were also used. Matching HLA type and CMV infection were both indicated by public TCR beta signatures. Study conclusions and caveats: HLA-C-restricted CMV-specific TCR beta clonotypes were dominant in the ex vivo response.

V lost 5 bases and J lost 4, with 11 bases in between. The CDR3 totals 13 residues. This clonotype was seen a handful of times. Its specificity is unknown. TCRdb analysed the reads with MiXCR anew, one entry per CDR3 protein. The repertoire has 600,000 to 700,000 distinct CDR3 sequences, around a third of them found once; the top ten carry 18%. V is TRBV12-3 or TRBV12-4 and J is TRBJ2-5; D is ambiguous. The source material was cultured PBMCs, sampled from culture after CMV antigen stimulation. The TCR sequence derives from a human donor in good health (CMV status not recorded). Some clones in this sample may be carry-over from other donors' samples. The CDR3 reads CASSLALGETQYF. For the CDR3, the DNA is TGTGCCAGCAGTCTGGCCTTAGGAGAGACCCAGTACTTC.